This T cell receptor (beta chain) came from a study of blood T cell repertoires in COVID-19. Study-level information: The United States, Italy and Spain were the sources of the acute and convalescent COVID-19 samples.

The V segment lost 1 base and the J segment 0 bases; nucleotides outside the gene matches: 2. Germline assignment: CDR1 SEHNR and CDR2 FQNEAQ (reference sequence). This CDR3 region has 16 residues. Libraries were prepared by immunoSEQ multiplex PCR; TCRdb keeps only in-frame clonotypes and omits some of them. The repertoire has about 240,000 clones, approximately 86% of them found once; the top ten carry more than 5.5%. V and J are TRBV7-9 and TRBJ2-3; 9 bases map to TRBD2. The TCR sequence derives from a human donor in a cohort sampled during active COVID-19. Sequencing was carried out using peripheral blood. The CDR3 loop reads CASSLGAGGSTDTQYF. The DNA for the CDR3 is TGTGCCAGCAGCTTAGGAGCGGGGGGTAGCACAGATACGCAGTATTTT.